The TCR beta chain described here comes from a study of tumor-infiltrating lymphocytes in primary liver carcinoma. Study information: Samples returned roughly 3.5 to 7.5 million productive TCRbeta reads each. Read depth did not differ significantly between tissue types.

Germline lookup yields CDR1 SQVTM and CDR2 ANQGSEA. CDR3 length: 13 residues. Starting material for RNA and DNA co-extraction consisted of about 17-32 mg of unsorted bulk tissue. In regard to this clonotype: The junction departs from the called germline gene at one end, perhaps through a read error.

cDNA specific to TCR beta was made from 500 ng of total RNA, with a constant-region primer employed for priming. Slightly modified ARM-PCR with three nested multiplex PCR rounds yielded TCR beta libraries. PCR rounds one and two used TRBV1-TRBV30 forward primers with a C-beta reverse primer for around 11 cycles each. TCRdb itself ran the multiplex PCR reads through MiXCR, one entry per CDR3 protein. This sample has some 130,000 distinct CDR3 sequences, with about two thirds found just once. This clonotype was obtained from an older woman with primary liver carcinoma and hepatitis B virus infection. Sequenced: tumor-adjacent normal liver tissue. The chain employs TRBV29-1 and TRBJ2-5, with a weak D call TRBD2 (5 bases). The DNA of the CDR3 is TGTAGCGTTGAACAAAGCGCCAAAGAGACCCAGTACTTC. Protein: CSVEQSAKETQYF.